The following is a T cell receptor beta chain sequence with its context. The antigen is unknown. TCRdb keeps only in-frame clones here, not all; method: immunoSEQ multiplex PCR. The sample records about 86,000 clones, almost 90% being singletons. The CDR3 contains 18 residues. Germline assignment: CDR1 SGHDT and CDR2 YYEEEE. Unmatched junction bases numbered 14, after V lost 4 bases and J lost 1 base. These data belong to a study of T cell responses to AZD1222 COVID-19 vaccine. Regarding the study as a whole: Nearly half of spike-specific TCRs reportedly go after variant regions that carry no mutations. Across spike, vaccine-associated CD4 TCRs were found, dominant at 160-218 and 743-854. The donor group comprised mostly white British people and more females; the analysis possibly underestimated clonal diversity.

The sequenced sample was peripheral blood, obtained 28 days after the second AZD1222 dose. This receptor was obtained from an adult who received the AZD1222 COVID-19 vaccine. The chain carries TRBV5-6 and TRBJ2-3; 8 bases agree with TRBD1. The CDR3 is CASSRNRKTGVRTDTQYF. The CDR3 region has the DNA TGTGCCAGCAGCCGGAATAGAAAGACAGGGGTACGCACAGATACGCAGTATTTT.